This entry lists 32 T cell receptor beta chains sequenced from one sample in a study of T cell repertoires in cytomegalovirus infection. Each CDR3 protein gets one entry after TCRdb re-called the reads with MiXCR. This table holds around 530,000 distinct CDR3 sequences, approximately 26% found once. The sequencing sample was made of PBMCs. The receptors shown here come from a human donor in good health (CMV status not recorded). Some clones in this sample may be carry-over from other donors' samples.

V usage is TRBV2 and J usage is TRBJ2-2; the D gene is possibly TRBD1 (6 bases). The CDR3 runs 12 residues. V dropped 6 bases and J dropped 9 bases, with 11 bases sitting between them. Germline V lookup: CDR1 SNHLY, CDR2 FYNNEI. Here the CDR3 DNA reads TGTGCCAGCAGGGATGACAGGAGGGAGCTGTTTTTT. The encoded protein is CASRDDRRELFF.

The chain employs TRBV28 and TRBJ1-5; 10 bases are shared with TRBD1. The V gene end was trimmed by 5 bases and the J gene end by 4 bases; junction bases not matched to a gene: 2. The CDR3 has 14 amino acids. The germline CDR1 and CDR2 sequences are MDHEN and SYDVKM. This CDR3 reads CASSRQGANQPQHF. The CDR3 nucleotides read TGTGCCAGCAGTCGACAGGGGGCAAATCAGCCCCAGCATTTT.

The genes are TRBV12-3 or TRBV12-4 and TRBJ2-2; D gene uncertain. With 5 bases removed from V and 3 bases from J, the gap between germline ends came to 10 bases. The CDR3 runs to 14 residues. The CDR3 spells CASSPPTDTGELFF. The CDR3 bases are TGTGCCAGCAGTCCCCCTACCGACACCGGGGAGCTGTTTTTT.

The chain is built from TRBV12-3 or TRBV12-4 and TRBJ2-5, with D perhaps given as TRBD1 or TRBD2 (6 bases each). V was pared by 3 bases and J by 4 bases, with 12 bases between. CDR3 length equals 14 residues. CDR3 residues: CASSLIGGLETQYF. Written as DNA, the CDR3 is TGTGCCAGCAGTTTGATTGGGGGGCTAGAGACCCAGTACTTC.

CDR3 nucleotide sequence: TGTGCCAGCAGTTTATGGACTCTTGCCTACAATGAGCAGTTCTTC. Translated: CASSLWTLAYNEQFF. V gene TRBV28 combines with J gene TRBJ2-1, with D hard to call. CDR1 is MDHEN, CDR2 SYDVKM, per germline. The CDR3 runs to 15 residues. V was clipped by 0 bases and J by 2 bases, with 8 bases between them.

The J gene is TRBJ1-1, the V gene TRBV29-1, with 7 bases matching TRBD1. Trimming removed 3 bases from V and 9 bases from J; junction bases left unmatched: 10. CDR3 length: 13 residues. Germline loops: CDR1 SQVTM, CDR2 ANQGSEA. In nucleotides, the CDR3 is TGCAGCGTTGAGGGAGGGACAGAACTAAAAGCTTTCTTT. Translation gives CSVEGGTELKAFF.

This clonotype turned up a few times. V gene TRBV19 combines with J gene TRBJ1-5; D is undetermined. Germline assignment: CDR1 LNHDA and CDR2 SQIVND (reference sequence). The V end was cut by 4 bases, the J end by 7 bases, with 11 bases between. The CDR3 covers 13 residues. CDR3 in amino acids: CASSTQSAQPQHF. DNA of the CDR3: TGTGCCAGTAGTACCCAGTCAGCCCAGCCCCAGCATTTT.

This clonotype was seen ten or more times. V gene TRBV12-3 or TRBV12-4 combines with J gene TRBJ2-7; D call uncertain. V was cut by 9 bases and J by 2 bases, with 14 bases left in between. This CDR3 spans 13 amino acids. Here the CDR3 reads CARHKESTYEQYF. CDR3 nucleotide sequence: TGTGCCAGACACAAAGAGTCCACCTACGAGCAGTACTTC.

The rearrangement links TRBV14 to TRBJ2-6; the D is unclear. The CDR3 contains 16 residues. The V and J ends lost 4 bases and 0 bases respectively, with 10 bases between them. Germline CDR1 is SGHDN and CDR2 is FVKESK. CDR3 amino acids: CASSPLSISGANVLTF. The CDR3, as DNA: TGTGCCAGCAGCCCATTAAGTATCTCTGGGGCCAACGTCCTGACTTTC.

This clonotype showed up just a few times. The V gene is TRBV7-2, the J gene TRBJ2-7; D is ambiguous. Deletions cut 8 bases from V and 9 bases from J, with 35 bases between. This CDR3 region has 18 residues. Germline V lookup: CDR1 SGHTA, CDR2 FQGNSA. The CDR3 loop reads CASYRKVQPDPLGRWQYV. The CDR3 nucleotides read TGTGCCAGCTACCGGAAGGTTCAACCAGACCCGCTGGGAAGGTGGCAGTACGTC.

The chain employs TRBV12-3 or TRBV12-4 and TRBJ2-5; TRBD2 aligns across 10 bases. The V and J ends lost 4 bases and 6 bases, in that order; junction bases with no gene match: 14. This CDR3 spans 17 amino acids. The CDR3 DNA follows: TGTGCCAGCAGTTCCCGCATCCCTTCGGGACTAGCGAAGACCCAGTACTTC. Amino acid sequence: CASSSRIPSGLAKTQYF.

This clonotype showed up just a few times. J is TRBJ2-1 and V is TRBV29-1, with 11 bases that match TRBD2. Germline loops: CDR1 SQVTM, CDR2 ANQGSEA. With V trimmed by 2 bases and J by 9 bases, 9 bases remained unmatched. CDR3 length: 15 amino acids. This CDR3 reads CSVELVAGGLREQFF. CDR3 nucleotide sequence: TGCAGCGTTGAACTGGTAGCGGGGGGGTTACGTGAGCAGTTCTTC.

CDR3 in DNA: TGTGCCATCAGTGAGTTCGGTCGGGGAAAACTGTTTTTT. Its protein product is CAISEFGRGKLFF. This rearrangement joins TRBV10-3 to TRBJ1-4; D unresolved. The V and J ends lost 1 base and 10 bases respectively, with 10 bases between them. Per germline, CDR1 ENHRY and CDR2 SYGVKD. The CDR3 loop spans 13 amino acids.

The chain recombines TRBV12-3 or TRBV12-4 with TRBJ1-1; 9 positions agree with TRBD1. With V trimmed by 5 bases and J by 7 bases, 8 bases remained unmatched. This CDR3 is 14 amino acids long. The CDR3 is CASSPRTGAGEAFF. The CDR3 DNA is TGTGCCAGCAGTCCCCGGACAGGGGCGGGTGAAGCTTTCTTT.

The chain is built from TRBV19 and TRBJ1-5; D not certain. CDR1 LNHDA and CDR2 SQIVND come from the germline V gene (reference sequence). The CDR3 has 13 residues. V was pared by 6 bases and J by 7 bases, with 13 bases between. The CDR3 nucleotides read TGTGCCAGTAGCCCGGGCGGTTTCCAGCCCCAGCATTTT. Translation: CASSPGGFQPQHF.

This clonotype has just a few counts. This chain uses TRBV4-2 with TRBJ1-1; D unresolved. The CDR3 has 15 residues. Per germline, CDR1 LGHNA and CDR2 YNFKEQ. V lost 5 bases, J lost 5 bases, and 18 bases lay in between. This CDR3 is CASSLESGDGTEAFF. CDR3 nucleotides: TGTGCCAGCAGCTTAGAGTCGGGTGATGGAACTGAAGCTTTCTTT.

This clonotype was picked up a small number of times. The rearrangement uses TRBV7-9 and TRBJ2-1, with a tentative D call TRBD2 (5 bases). Germline lookup yields CDR1 SEHNR and CDR2 FQNEAQ (reference sequence). This CDR3 contains 13 residues. The V end lost 5 bases, the J end lost 8 bases, and 13 bases lay between the germline ends. The CDR3 loop reads CASSQAGIDEQFF. In nucleotides, the CDR3 is TGTGCCAGCAGCCAGGCCGGGATCGATGAGCAGTTCTTC.

CDR3 sequence: CASSRPGLAGHEQFF. DNA of the CDR3: TGTGCCAGCTCACGCCCGGGACTAGCGGGACATGAGCAGTTCTTC. The chain has TRBV18 and TRBJ2-1; 13 bases match TRBD2. Germline assignment: CDR1 KGHSH and CDR2 LQKENI. The CDR3 contains 15 residues. V lost 4 bases, J lost 8 bases, and 5 bases stayed unmatched.

V is TRBV7-2 and J is TRBJ2-5; 9 bases map to TRBD1. CDR1 and CDR2 from the germline V gene are SGHTA and FQGNSA. The trim removed 5 bases at V and 5 bases at J, leaving 6 bases unmatched. The CDR3 contains 14 residues. The CDR3 is CASSIGQGRETQYF. The CDR3 bases are TGTGCCAGCAGCATCGGACAGGGGAGGGAGACCCAGTACTTC. Full variable domain (remainder filled in from reference TRBV7-2 and TRBJ2-5): GAGVSQSPSNKVTEKGKDVELRCDPISGHTALYWYRQSLGQGLEFLIYFQGNSAPDKSGLPSDRFSAERTGGSVSTLTIQRTQQEDSAVYLCASSIGQGRETQYFGPGTRLLVL.

The chain joins TRBV28 to TRBJ2-5, with TRBD2 matching 14 bases. The CDR3 has 20 amino acids. The germline V gene encodes CDR1 MDHEN and CDR2 SYDVKM. Losses at the gene ends were 8 bases for V and 5 bases for J; bases not matched to a gene: 22. The CDR3 is CASSLWTSGRLGRPRETQYF. Here the CDR3 DNA reads TGTGCCAGCTCCCTGTGGACTAGCGGGAGGTTAGGTCGTCCCCGGGAGACCCAGTACTTC. The entire variable domain, with the rest obtained from reference TRBV28 and TRBJ2-5, is as follows: DVKVTQSSRYLVKRTGEKVFLECVQDMDHENMFWYRQDPGLGLRLIYFSYDVKMKEKGDIPEGYSVSREKKERFSLILESASTNQTSMYLCASSLWTSGRLGRPRETQYFGPGTRLLVL.

This clonotype has more than one count but fewer than ten. This chain links TRBV28 with TRBJ2-5; 9 bases line up with TRBD1. V trimming: 0 bases; J trimming: 2 bases; junction bases outside the gene matches: 16. CDR1 and CDR2 (germline): MDHEN, SYDVKM. The CDR3 covers 20 residues. DNA for the CDR3: TGTGCCAGCAGTTTATGGATACAGGGGGCCGGGGGCATACTACAAGAGACCCAGTACTTC. Encoded protein: CASSLWIQGAGGILQETQYF.

This clonotype was seen a handful of times. The gene calls are TRBV4-1 and TRBJ1-2; perhaps TRBD1 as D (5 bases). Looked up from germline, CDR1 is MGHRA and CDR2 is YSYEKL. This CDR3 is built from 16 residues. Trimming removed 0 bases from V and 3 bases from J, with 14 bases in between. Written as DNA, the CDR3 is TGCGCCAGCAGCCAAGATTTGTCCAGAGGGGACTATGGCTACACCTTC. It is translated as CASSQDLSRGDYGYTF.

The chain carries TRBV7-2 and TRBJ2-3, with D unresolved. CDR1 and CDR2 from the germline V gene are SGHTA and FQGNSA. Trimming pared 5 bases from V and 6 bases from J, leaving 15 bases between. The CDR3 is 14 residues long. Here the CDR3 reads CASSEGLVGDTQYF. CDR3 DNA sequence: TGTGCCAGCAGCGAAGGCCTGGTCGGGGATACGCAGTATTTT.

V is TRBV7-6 and J is TRBJ2-4; TRBD2 might be the D (5 bases). Germline V gene sequence: CDR1 SGHVS, CDR2 FNYEAQ. Trimming took 2 bases from V and 9 from J, leaving 14 bases between them. This CDR3 is built from 14 residues. The DNA for the CDR3 is TGTGCCAGCAGCTTACTGAACAAGGAGGCCATTCAGTACTTC. Protein sequence: CASSLLNKEAIQYF.

This clonotype was counted a single time. The genes are TRBV10-3 and TRBJ2-1; D is possibly TRBD1 (6 bases). V was clipped by 0 bases and J by 10 bases, with 13 bases between them. Germline V CDR1 and CDR2: ENHRY, SYGVKD. The CDR3 loop spans 14 amino acids. The CDR3 DNA reads TGTGCCATCAGTGAGTCGATAAGGGGGACAGAGCAGTTCTTC. Translating gives CAISESIRGTEQFF.

This clonotype was recorded a few times. This chain uses TRBV2 with TRBJ2-7; D possibly corresponds to TRBD2 (6 bases). Trimming took off 8 bases at V and 7 bases at J, with 18 bases between the two ends. The CDR3 has 13 amino acids. Germline V CDR1 and CDR2: SNHLY, FYNNEI. For the CDR3, the DNA is TGTGCCAGCGGGGCGGGACTCCGACCGGAGCAGTACTTC. Residues: CASGAGLRPEQYF.

This clonotype was seen only a few times. This chain joins TRBV2 and TRBJ2-7; D ambiguous. There are 13 residues in the CDR3. From germline, CDR1 is SNHLY and CDR2 FYNNEI. Trimming left V 5 bases short and J 4 bases short, with 12 bases between. The CDR3 nucleotides read TGTGCCAGCAGTTTAAACAGAGTTTACGAGCAGTACGTC. This gives the protein CASSLNRVYEQYV.

V usage is TRBV24-1 and J usage is TRBJ1-5; 7 positions match TRBD1. V gave up 3 bases and J gave up 6 bases; unmatched junction bases: 10. Germline CDR1 and CDR2: KGHDR and SFDVKD. The CDR3 length is 16 residues. CDR3: CATSDRDREDFQPQHF. The CDR3 bases are TGTGCCACCAGTGATCGAGACAGGGAGGATTTTCAGCCCCAGCATTTT.

The chain combines TRBV18 with TRBJ2-7; D unresolved. Trimming shortened V by 2 bases and J by 3 bases, and 8 bases separated the two germline ends. Germline CDR1 KGHSH, CDR2 LQKENI. CDR3 length equals 13 residues. The CDR3 DNA is TGTGCCAGCTCACCAAGTCAGAGCTACGAGCAGTACGTC. It is translated as CASSPSQSYEQYV.

This clonotype was counted ten times or more. The V gene is TRBV7-2, the J gene TRBJ1-5; TRBD1 is a possible D gene (5 bases). With 1 base removed from V and 1 base from J, the gap between germline ends came to 11 bases. This CDR3 is built from 16 residues. Germline assignment: CDR1 SGHTA and CDR2 FQGNSA. The chain's CDR3 is CASSLVSRVSNQPQHF. In DNA form, the CDR3 reads TGTGCCAGCAGCTTAGTGAGCAGGGTGAGCAATCAGCCCCAGCATTTT.

This clonotype was counted at least ten times. This chain joins TRBV7-2 and TRBJ2-5, with TRBD2 matching over 9 bases. Unmatched junction bases numbered 1, after V lost 1 base and J lost 1 base. The CDR3 is 15 amino acids. CDR1 and CDR2 from the germline V gene are SGHTA and FQGNSA. Here the CDR3 DNA reads TGTGCCAGCAGCTTAGTTAGCGGGAGCCAAGAGACCCAGTACTTC. Its translation is CASSLVSGSQETQYF.

In this sample, this clonotype turned up many times. J is TRBJ2-7 and V is TRBV7-9, with D tentatively TRBD1 (5 bases). The germline CDR1 and CDR2 sequences are SEHNR and FQNEAQ (reference sequence). V dropped 5 bases and J dropped 2 bases, with 13 bases sitting between them. This CDR3 is built from 14 residues. DNA for the CDR3: TGTGCCAGCAGCCCCCCAGGGTTTACCTACGAGCAGTACGTC. Translated, it gives CASSPPGFTYEQYV.